This T cell receptor (beta chain) was found in a study of low-dose radiotherapy and immunotherapy resistance in tumors (dated by TCRdb to between 2022 and 2023). About the study as a whole: Cohort 1 received 0.5 Gy per fraction every 2 weeks, with a prescribed total PTV dose of 6.5 Gy. Patients in Cohort 2 were given 1 Gy per fraction every two weeks, for a total of 13 Gy across 26 weeks. No randomization into treatment groups was done for the people taking part in the trial. Starting on cycle 1 day 1, patients took 300 mg of aspirin by mouth once daily for four cycles. The translational analysis covered eight patients: three from the first dose cohort and the first five from the second dose cohort. Patients were given nivolumab as a 240 mg flat dose every two weeks and ipilimumab at 1 mg/kg every six weeks, with both drugs delivered intravenously. Cyclophosphamide 200 mg/m2 was given intravenously every two weeks, one day before each radiation and immunotherapy administration.

The instrument was an Illumina HiSeq 2500. Superscript III and a set of TRAV- and TRBV-specific primers were used to synthesize first-strand cDNA, so that both TCRalpha and TCRbeta chains were covered. TCRs were amplified for about 20 PCR cycles with Phusion, using a constant-region primer paired with the adapter attached to the V primers. Isolated mRNA was amplified with the MessageAmp II aRNA Amplification Kit, using an approximately 16-hour in vitro transcription at 37°C. The Dynabeads mRNA DIRECT Purification Kit was used to isolate the mRNA for TCR sequencing. Indexed Illumina adapters were added in a second Phusion PCR of 25 to 30 cycles, and the PCR products were purified with AMPure XP beads. In the paper's pipeline: Using custom Perl scripts, TCR sequences encoding the same protein were pooled, out-of-frame sequences were removed, and the abundance of each clonotype was computed. TCR sequences supported by only a single read were excluded from analysis. Among the metrics used to describe the repertoires were Shannon entropy, Gini index, clonality, richness, and the frequency of TCRs shared between repertoires. Using fastp at Q25 and MiXCR, TCRdb reprocessed the public reads and kept productive beta chains. Rows matching on CDR3 protein sequence are summarized as one entry with the most common DNA and genes. TCRdb's processing, not the authors', yielded these V and J calls. The sample includes under 90,000 distinct CDR3 sequences, with under 20% observed a single time. Together, the top ten hold about 1.3% of the sample.

The meaning of the sample's time point label: after trial treatment. The sample's treatment or condition label is to be understood as: LDRT plus nivolumab, ipilimumab, low-dose cyclophosphamide and aspirin (RACIN trial). The donors took part in RACIN, a single-arm, phase I, dose-escalation trial that combined nivolumab, ipilimumab, aspirin, low-dose cyclophosphamide and low-dose radiotherapy. Patients with advanced, TIL-negative solid tumors were considered eligible. This clonotype has ten or more counts. The antigen it recognizes is unknown. No base quality values were provided; no much bigger clone lies one nucleotide off. V and J are trimmed by 8 bases and 0 bases, and the gene matches miss 7 bases of the junction. The CDR3 spans 15 residues, from the cysteine through the phenylalanine. The kept DNA is CDR3 alone, 45 bases in frame from the first base.

This receptor chain uses TRBV5-3 and TRBJ2-2; 7 bases in the middle match TRBD1. TRBV5-3 is known as an ORF, though its function is uncertain. The sample here was PBMCs, taken after low-dose radiotherapy plus immunotherapy. The TCR originated in a male donor with prostate cancer. DNA sequence: TGTGCCAGCAGCCTTGGGACAGCGAACACCGGGGAGCTGTTTTTT. Translated, this is CASSLGTANTGELFF.